The rows below give T cell receptor beta chains drawn from one sample of a study of technical replicates of blood from a handful of donors. TCRdb keeps only in-frame clones here, not all; method: immunoSEQ multiplex PCR. The data hold some 94,000 clones, with about 95% observed a single time. Source material: T cells isolated from PBMCs. These receptors were taken from a human donor in good health. The CDR3 runs from the conserved cysteine through the conserved F or W. Fields, in order: D gene, V gene, clone size, J gene, CDR3 DNA, CDR3 protein. A D gene is named only where the DNA matches it firmly. Rows give clone size only sometimes, using once, few, many, or a class for an expanded clone.

d_gene: .
v_gene: TRBV28
abundance: .
j_gene: TRBJ1-1
CDR3nt: TGTGCCAGCAGTTCCTTACAGGGTTCTGAAGCTTTCTTT
CDR3aa: CASSSLQGSEAFF

d_gene: TRBD2
v_gene: TRBV18
abundance: .
j_gene: TRBJ2-1
CDR3nt: TGTGCCAGCTCACCTTTTACTAGCGGGGACAATGAGCAGTTCTTC
CDR3aa: CASSPFTSGDNEQFF

d_gene: .
v_gene: TRBV4-3
abundance: .
j_gene: TRBJ1-4
CDR3nt: TGCGCCAGCAGCCCCGCAGGGGAGGGAAATGAAAAACTGTTTTTT
CDR3aa: CASSPAGEGNEKLFF

d_gene: .
v_gene: TRBV6-1
abundance: .
j_gene: TRBJ2-7
CDR3nt: TGTGCCAGCAGTGAGAACAGAGAATACGAGCAGTACTTC
CDR3aa: CASSENREYEQYF

d_gene: TRBD1
v_gene: TRBV11-2
abundance: .
j_gene: TRBJ2-6
CDR3nt: TGTGCCAGCAGCCATCAGGGGGCTGGGGCCAACGTCCTGACTTTC
CDR3aa: CASSHQGAGANVLTF

d_gene: .
v_gene: TRBV4-1
abundance: .
j_gene: TRBJ1-2
CDR3nt: TGCGCCAGCAGCGTGCGGGGGGCACTCGATAACTATGGCTACACCTTC
CDR3aa: CASSVRGALDNYGYTF

d_gene: TRBD1
v_gene: TRBV30
abundance: .
j_gene: TRBJ1-4
CDR3nt: TGTGCCTGGACACGACAGGGAAATGAAAAACTGTTTTTT
CDR3aa: CAWTRQGNEKLFF

d_gene: TRBD1
v_gene: TRBV4-3
abundance: .
j_gene: TRBJ1-2
CDR3nt: TGCGCCAGCAGTCAAGGGACAGAGGGAAACTATGGCTACACCTTC
CDR3aa: CASSQGTEGNYGYTF

d_gene: .
v_gene: TRBV19
abundance: .
j_gene: TRBJ2-1
CDR3nt: TGTGCCAGTAGTATGTGGCGGGAAGTATACAATGAGCAGTTCTTC
CDR3aa: CASSMWREVYNEQFF

d_gene: TRBD2
v_gene: TRBV7-8
abundance: .
j_gene: TRBJ2-7
CDR3nt: TGTGCCAGCAGCTTAAGGCCGAGGACTAGTCAGGGTTACGAGCAGTACTTC
CDR3aa: CASSLRPRTSQGYEQYF

d_gene: TRBD2
v_gene: TRBV19
abundance: .
j_gene: TRBJ2-5
CDR3nt: TGTGCCAGTAGTATAACCGGCGGGAGCAGTGAGACCCAGTACTTC
CDR3aa: CASSITGGSSETQYF

d_gene: .
v_gene: TRBV5-5
abundance: .
j_gene: TRBJ2-4
CDR3nt: TGTGCCAGCAGCTTTGGGGGGGCGGAAAACATTCAGTACTTC
CDR3aa: CASSFGGAENIQYF

d_gene: TRBD2
v_gene: TRBV10-3
abundance: .
j_gene: TRBJ2-3
CDR3nt: TGTGCCATCAGTGAGCCCGCGGCGGGAGACCATACAGATACGCAGTATTTT
CDR3aa: CAISEPAAGDHTDTQYF

d_gene: .
v_gene: TRBV18
abundance: once
j_gene: TRBJ2-7
CDR3nt: TGTGCCAGCTCACCAACAGGGACCTACGAGCAGTACTTC
CDR3aa: CASSPTGTYEQYF

d_gene: TRBD1
v_gene: TRBV7-3
abundance: .
j_gene: TRBJ2-1
CDR3nt: TGTGCCAGCAGCTATCGGACAGGGGGATTGTCCTACAATGAGCAGTTCTTC
CDR3aa: CASSYRTGGLSYNEQFF

d_gene: .
v_gene: TRBV11-3
abundance: .
j_gene: TRBJ2-3
CDR3nt: TGTGCCAGCAGCTTAGGAGTTAGCACAGATACGCAGTATTTT
CDR3aa: CASSLGVSTDTQYF

d_gene: .
v_gene: TRBV9
abundance: .
j_gene: TRBJ2-1
CDR3nt: TGTGCCAGCAGCCAAAGGGGCAGGGAAAGCAATGAGCAGTTCTTC
CDR3aa: CASSQRGRESNEQFF

d_gene: .
v_gene: TRBV19
abundance: .
j_gene: TRBJ2-1
CDR3nt: TGTGCCAGTAGTATAACAGGGATCAAGCAGTTCTTC
CDR3aa: CASSITGIKQFF

d_gene: .
v_gene: TRBV19
abundance: once
j_gene: TRBJ1-4
CDR3nt: TGTGCCAGTAGTATAGATCAGGTTGGGGAAAAACTGTTTTTT
CDR3aa: CASSIDQVGEKLFF

d_gene: TRBD1
v_gene: TRBV27
abundance: .
j_gene: TRBJ2-1
CDR3nt: TGTGCCAGCAAAAGACAGGGGGTCCACAATGAGCAGTTCTTC
CDR3aa: CASKRQGVHNEQFF

d_gene: .
v_gene: TRBV19
abundance: .
j_gene: TRBJ2-1
CDR3nt: TGTGCCAGTAGTTTGGAGGGAACTGTAAGCTCCTACAATGAGCAGTTCTTC
CDR3aa: CASSLEGTVSSYNEQFF

d_gene: TRBD2
v_gene: TRBV6-4
abundance: .
j_gene: TRBJ2-1
CDR3nt: TGTGCCAGCAGTGAACTAGCGGGAGTGGACAATGAGCAGTTCTTC
CDR3aa: CASSELAGVDNEQFF

d_gene: TRBD2
v_gene: TRBV5-4
abundance: .
j_gene: TRBJ2-2
CDR3nt: TGTGCCAGCAGCTTCCCTAGCGGCACCGGGGAGCTGTTTTTT
CDR3aa: CASSFPSGTGELFF

d_gene: TRBD1
v_gene: TRBV29-1
abundance: .
j_gene: TRBJ2-7
CDR3nt: TGCAGCGCCGAAACGGGACAGGGGGGCGACGAGCAGTACTTC
CDR3aa: CSAETGQGGDEQYF

d_gene: .
v_gene: TRBV6-5
abundance: .
j_gene: TRBJ1-5
CDR3nt: TGTGCCAGCAGTTACAGCCCCCCCGGGGGCAATCAGCCCCAGCATTTT
CDR3aa: CASSYSPPGGNQPQHF

d_gene: TRBD1
v_gene: TRBV7-2
abundance: .
j_gene: TRBJ1-5
CDR3nt: TGTGCCAGCAGCCTCGGGACAGGCAATCAGCCCCAGCATTTT
CDR3aa: CASSLGTGNQPQHF

d_gene: .
v_gene: TRBV9
abundance: .
j_gene: TRBJ2-5
CDR3nt: TGTGCCAGCAGCGTAACAGGTTCGTCGGAGACCCAGTACTTC
CDR3aa: CASSVTGSSETQYF

d_gene: .
v_gene: TRBV4-2
abundance: .
j_gene: TRBJ1-1
CDR3nt: TGTGCCAGCAGCCAAGTCCCGACAGGGAACACTGAAGCTTTCTTT
CDR3aa: CASSQVPTGNTEAFF

d_gene: .
v_gene: TRBV30
abundance: .
j_gene: TRBJ1-5
CDR3nt: TGTGCCTGCGGGTTATCGGGCAATCAGCCCCAGCATTTT
CDR3aa: CACGLSGNQPQHF

d_gene: TRBD2
v_gene: TRBV29-1
abundance: .
j_gene: TRBJ2-2
CDR3nt: TGCAGCGTCGGGACTATTAACACCGGGGAGCTGTTTTTT
CDR3aa: CSVGTINTGELFF

d_gene: .
v_gene: TRBV6-9
abundance: .
j_gene: TRBJ1-2
CDR3nt: TGTGCCAGCAGTTACCAGGGACTCTATGGCTACACCTTC
CDR3aa: CASSYQGLYGYTF

d_gene: .
v_gene: TRBV6-6
abundance: .
j_gene: TRBJ1-4
CDR3nt: TGTGCCAGCAGCGGGACACTCCCTGAGGAACTGTTTTTT
CDR3aa: CASSGTLPEELFF

d_gene: .
v_gene: TRBV10-1
abundance: .
j_gene: TRBJ2-7
CDR3nt: TGCGCCAGCAGTGGTCCGGACTACTACGAGCAGTACTTC
CDR3aa: CASSGPDYYEQYF

d_gene: .
v_gene: TRBV30
abundance: few
j_gene: TRBJ1-3
CDR3nt: TGTGCCTGGAGACTGGGGGGGACTGGAAACACCATATATTTT
CDR3aa: CAWRLGGTGNTIYF

d_gene: .
v_gene: TRBV5-1
abundance: .
j_gene: TRBJ2-5
CDR3nt: TGCGCCAGCAGCTTGGGAGACTTCTTTGGTGGCGAGACCCAGTACTTC
CDR3aa: CASSLGDFFGGETQYF

d_gene: TRBD1
v_gene: TRBV11-2
abundance: .
j_gene: TRBJ1-3
CDR3nt: TGTGCCAGCAGCCCCGGACAGGTCCGAAACACCATATATTTT
CDR3aa: CASSPGQVRNTIYF

d_gene: .
v_gene: TRBV5-1
abundance: .
j_gene: TRBJ1-2
CDR3nt: TGCGCCAGCAGCTTGGGGGACACTGTCTATGGCTACACCTTC
CDR3aa: CASSLGDTVYGYTF

d_gene: TRBD2
v_gene: TRBV28
abundance: .
j_gene: TRBJ2-1
CDR3nt: TGTGCCAGCAGTTTGACTAGCGGGGTTTACAATGAGCAGTTCTTC
CDR3aa: CASSLTSGVYNEQFF

d_gene: .
v_gene: TRBV6-5
abundance: .
j_gene: TRBJ1-5
CDR3nt: TGTGCCAGCAGTTACTCGAGGACGGGGAAGCCCCAGCATTTT
CDR3aa: CASSYSRTGKPQHF

d_gene: .
v_gene: TRBV11-2
abundance: .
j_gene: TRBJ1-4
CDR3nt: TGTGCCAGCAGCCCAGGTTGGGAGAAGATGGATGAAAAACTGTTTTTT
CDR3aa: CASSPGWEKMDEKLFF

d_gene: .
v_gene: TRBV6-5
abundance: .
j_gene: TRBJ1-3
CDR3nt: TGTGCCAGCTCCCAGTACTACTCTGGAAACACCATATATTTT
CDR3aa: CASSQYYSGNTIYF

d_gene: .
v_gene: TRBV27
abundance: once
j_gene: TRBJ2-7
CDR3nt: TGTGCCAGCAGTTTAAGTCTCGCGGGCTATACCTACGAGCAGTACTTC
CDR3aa: CASSLSLAGYTYEQYF

d_gene: TRBD1
v_gene: TRBV7-3
abundance: .
j_gene: TRBJ2-7
CDR3nt: TGTGCCAGCAGCTTAACGGGACAGGGGGAGCAGTACTTC
CDR3aa: CASSLTGQGEQYF

d_gene: .
v_gene: TRBV19
abundance: .
j_gene: TRBJ2-5
CDR3nt: TGTGCCAGTAGTATAGTAGTCTCGGAGACCCAGTACTTC
CDR3aa: CASSIVVSETQYF

d_gene: TRBD1
v_gene: TRBV28
abundance: .
j_gene: TRBJ1-2
CDR3nt: TGTGCCAGCAGCCGATTAACAGGGGTAGGCTATGGCTACACCTTC
CDR3aa: CASSRLTGVGYGYTF

d_gene: .
v_gene: TRBV4-3
abundance: .
j_gene: TRBJ1-5
CDR3nt: TGCGCCAGCAGCCAAGTCCCAGGGGGCAATCAGCCCCAGCATTTT
CDR3aa: CASSQVPGGNQPQHF

d_gene: .
v_gene: TRBV7-9
abundance: .
j_gene: TRBJ2-1
CDR3nt: TGTGCCAGCAGCTTAGAAGGGGTCCAGTTCTTC
CDR3aa: CASSLEGVQFF

d_gene: .
v_gene: TRBV6-5
abundance: .
j_gene: TRBJ2-7
CDR3nt: TGTGCCAGCAGTTACTCGAAGGAGGGCTACGAGCAGTACTTC
CDR3aa: CASSYSKEGYEQYF

d_gene: TRBD1
v_gene: TRBV9
abundance: .
j_gene: TRBJ1-2
CDR3nt: TGTGCCAGCACCCCACCACAGGGGCGTGAGGGCTACACCTTC
CDR3aa: CASTPPQGREGYTF

d_gene: TRBD1
v_gene: TRBV28
abundance: .
j_gene: TRBJ2-7
CDR3nt: TGTGCCAGCAGATATCCGGGACAGGAATCCTACGAGCAGTACTTC
CDR3aa: CASRYPGQESYEQYF

d_gene: TRBD2
v_gene: TRBV13
abundance: .
j_gene: TRBJ2-1
CDR3nt: TGTGCCAGCAGCTTAGGACTAGCGGGATATGAGCAGTTCTTC
CDR3aa: CASSLGLAGYEQFF

d_gene: .
v_gene: TRBV6-1
abundance: .
j_gene: TRBJ1-2
CDR3nt: TGTGCCAGCAGTGTTGAGGGCTATGGCTACACCTTC
CDR3aa: CASSVEGYGYTF

d_gene: .
v_gene: TRBV7-5
abundance: .
j_gene: TRBJ2-4
CDR3nt: TGTGCCAGAAGCTTAGCCCAGGGTGGGGCCAAAAACATTCAGTACTTC
CDR3aa: CARSLAQGGAKNIQYF

d_gene: TRBD1
v_gene: TRBV27
abundance: .
j_gene: TRBJ1-5
CDR3nt: TGTGCCAGCAGTTTTGTTGGGACAGGGAGACTTAATCAGCCCCAGCATTTT
CDR3aa: CASSFVGTGRLNQPQHF

d_gene: .
v_gene: TRBV19
abundance: .
j_gene: TRBJ1-5
CDR3nt: TGTGCCAGTAGTATAGGATGGAGGGAGACAGATCAGCCCCAGCATTTT
CDR3aa: CASSIGWRETDQPQHF

d_gene: TRBD2
v_gene: TRBV6-5
abundance: .
j_gene: TRBJ2-2
CDR3nt: TGTGCCAGCAAGCGGGAGAACACCGGGGAGCTGTTTTTT
CDR3aa: CASKRENTGELFF

d_gene: .
v_gene: TRBV5-6
abundance: .
j_gene: TRBJ2-1
CDR3nt: TGTGCCAGCAGCCTATGGACTGCCAATGAGCAGTTCTTC
CDR3aa: CASSLWTANEQFF